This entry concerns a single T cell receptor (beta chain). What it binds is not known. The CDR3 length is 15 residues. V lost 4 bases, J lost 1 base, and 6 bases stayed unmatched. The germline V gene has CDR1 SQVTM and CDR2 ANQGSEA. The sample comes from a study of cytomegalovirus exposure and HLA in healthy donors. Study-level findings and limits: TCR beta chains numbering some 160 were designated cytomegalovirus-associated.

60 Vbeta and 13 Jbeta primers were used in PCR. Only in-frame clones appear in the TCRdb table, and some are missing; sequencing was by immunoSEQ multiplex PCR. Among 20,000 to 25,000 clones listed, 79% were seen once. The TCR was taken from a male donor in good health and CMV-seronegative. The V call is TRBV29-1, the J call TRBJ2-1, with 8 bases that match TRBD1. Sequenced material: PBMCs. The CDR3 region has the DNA TGCAGCGTTGTTGGGACAGGAAGATCCTACAATGAGCAGTTCTTC. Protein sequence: CSVVGTGRSYNEQFF.